This TCR beta chain came from a study of cytomegalovirus exposure and HLA in healthy donors. Donors were nominally healthy when sampled, though unrecorded immune exposures were likely. In the PCR, 60 Vbeta and 13 Jbeta primers were used. Data came from immunoSEQ multiplex PCR; TCRdb stores just in-frame clones and leaves some out. The sample shows some 160,000 clones, more than 60% of them seen only once. A word on this clone: Its antigen is currently unknown.

Germline-derived CDR1 and CDR2 are SGDLS and YYNGEE. The CDR3 consists of 14 residues. The V and J ends lost 3 bases and 0 bases respectively, with 9 bases between them. Broader study findings: CMV serostatus was the sole immune exposure information available. The classifier reportedly diagnosed cytomegalovirus status with high sensitivity and specificity. At a 0.05 false discovery rate, a later analysis found 18,000 or so TCR beta sequences to be associated with HLA alleles.

This chain connects TRBV9 to TRBJ1-2; D perhaps matches TRBD1 (5 bases). Sequencing was performed on PBMCs. The receptor comes from a woman between 40 and 50 years old in good health and CMV-seropositive. For the CDR3, the DNA is TGTGCCAGCAGCGCGATGGACACTAACTATGGCTACACCTTC. Translating it yields CASSAMDTNYGYTF.